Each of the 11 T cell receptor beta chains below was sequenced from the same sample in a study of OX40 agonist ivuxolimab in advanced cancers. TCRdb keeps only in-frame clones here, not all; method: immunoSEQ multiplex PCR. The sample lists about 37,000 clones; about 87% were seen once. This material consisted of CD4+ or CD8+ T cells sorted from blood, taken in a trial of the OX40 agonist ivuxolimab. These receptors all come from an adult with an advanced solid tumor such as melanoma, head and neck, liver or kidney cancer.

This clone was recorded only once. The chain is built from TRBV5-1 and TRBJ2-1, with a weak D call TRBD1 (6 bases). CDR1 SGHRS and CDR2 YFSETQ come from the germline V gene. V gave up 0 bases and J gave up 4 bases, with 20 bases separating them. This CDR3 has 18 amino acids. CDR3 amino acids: CASSLEQGAYGVYNEQFF. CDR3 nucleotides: TGCGCCAGCAGCTTGGAACAGGGCGCATACGGCGTATACAATGAGCAGTTCTTC.

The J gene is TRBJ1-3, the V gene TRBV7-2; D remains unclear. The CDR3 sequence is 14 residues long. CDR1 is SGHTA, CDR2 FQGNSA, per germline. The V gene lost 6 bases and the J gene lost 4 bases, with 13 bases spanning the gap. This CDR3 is CASSSSGNGNTIYF. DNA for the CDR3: TGTGCCAGCAGTTCCTCGGGAAACGGAAACACCATATATTTT.

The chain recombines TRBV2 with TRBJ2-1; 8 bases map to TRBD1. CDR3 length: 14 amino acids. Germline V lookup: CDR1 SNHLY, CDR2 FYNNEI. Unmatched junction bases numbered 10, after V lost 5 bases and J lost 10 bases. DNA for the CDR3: TGTGCCAGCAGTTATACCGGGACAGGAGGCGAGCAGTTCTTC. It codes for CASSYTGTGGEQFF. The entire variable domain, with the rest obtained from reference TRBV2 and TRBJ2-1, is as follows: EPEVTQTPSHQVTQMGQEVILRCVPISNHLYFYWYRQILGQKVEFLVSFYNNEISEKSEIFDDQFSVERPDGSNFTLKIRSTKLEDSAMYFCASSYTGTGGEQFFGPGTRLTVL.

CDR3 sequence: CATSRDEGRGGYTF. The DNA for the CDR3 is TGTGCCACCAGCAGAGATGAAGGACGGGGTGGCTACACCTTC. The chain employs TRBV15 and TRBJ1-2; D not certain. V dropped 0 bases and J dropped 7 bases, with 12 bases sitting between them. The CDR3 loop spans 14 amino acids. Germline V gene data show CDR1 as LNHNV and CDR2 as YYDKDF (reference sequence). Based on the CDR3 plus reference TRBV15 and TRBJ1-2, the full variable domain is DAMVIQNPRYQVTQFGKPVTLSCSQTLNHNVMYWYQQKSSQAPKLLFHYYDKDFNNEADTPDNFQSRRPNTSFCFLDIRSPGLGDTAMYLCATSRDEGRGGYTFGSGTRLTVV.

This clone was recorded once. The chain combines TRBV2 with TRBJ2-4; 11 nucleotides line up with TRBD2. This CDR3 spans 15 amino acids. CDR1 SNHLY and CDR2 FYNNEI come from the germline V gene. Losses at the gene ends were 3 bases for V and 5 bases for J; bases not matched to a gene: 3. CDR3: CASSDLLAGENIQYF. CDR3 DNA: TGTGCCAGCAGTGACCTACTAGCGGGGGAAAACATTCAGTACTTC. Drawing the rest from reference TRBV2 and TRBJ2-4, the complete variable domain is EPEVTQTPSHQVTQMGQEVILRCVPISNHLYFYWYRQILGQKVEFLVSFYNNEISEKSEIFDDQFSVERPDGSNFTLKIRSTKLEDSAMYFCASSDLLAGENIQYFGAGTRLSVL.

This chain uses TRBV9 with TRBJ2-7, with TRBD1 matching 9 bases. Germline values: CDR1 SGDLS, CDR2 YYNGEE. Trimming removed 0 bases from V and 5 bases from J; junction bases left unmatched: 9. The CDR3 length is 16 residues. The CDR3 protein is CASSVEMRQGGNEQYF. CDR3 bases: TGTGCCAGCAGCGTAGAAATGCGACAGGGGGGGAACGAGCAGTACTTC. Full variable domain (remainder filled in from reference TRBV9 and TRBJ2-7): DSGVTQTPKHLITATGQRVTLRCSPRSGDLSVYWYQQSLDQGLQFLIQYYNGEERAKGNILERFSAQQFPDLHSELNLSSLELGDSALYFCASSVEMRQGGNEQYFGPGTRLTVT.

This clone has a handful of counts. CDR3 amino acids: CASSTGQPNEKLFF. CDR3 sequence (DNA): TGTGCCAGCAGCACCGGACAGCCTAATGAAAAACTGTTTTTT. This sequence joins TRBV7-2 and TRBJ1-4, with TRBD1 as a possible D gene (6 bases). The ends were cut back, 5 bases at V and 3 bases at J, with 10 bases in the middle. Germline lookup yields CDR1 SGHTA and CDR2 FQGNSA. The CDR3 covers 14 residues.

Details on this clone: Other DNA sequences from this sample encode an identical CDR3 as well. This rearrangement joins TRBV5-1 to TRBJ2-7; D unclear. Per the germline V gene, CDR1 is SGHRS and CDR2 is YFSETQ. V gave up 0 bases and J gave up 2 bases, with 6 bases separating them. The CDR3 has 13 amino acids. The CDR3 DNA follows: TGCGCCAGCAGCTTGGGCAGCACCTACGAGCAGTACTTC. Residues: CASSLGSTYEQYF.

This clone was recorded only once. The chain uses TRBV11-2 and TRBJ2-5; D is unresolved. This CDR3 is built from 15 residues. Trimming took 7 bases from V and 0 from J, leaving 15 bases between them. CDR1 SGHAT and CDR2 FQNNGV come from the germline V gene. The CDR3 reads CASTRTLNYQETQYF. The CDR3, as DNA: TGTGCCAGCACTCGCACGCTAAATTACCAAGAGACCCAGTACTTC.

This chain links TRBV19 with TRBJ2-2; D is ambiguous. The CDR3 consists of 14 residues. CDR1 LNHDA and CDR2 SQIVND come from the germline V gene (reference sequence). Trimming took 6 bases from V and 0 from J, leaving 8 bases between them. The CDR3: CASRRTSNTGELFF. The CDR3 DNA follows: TGTGCCAGTAGGCGAACTTCGAACACCGGGGAGCTGTTTTTT.

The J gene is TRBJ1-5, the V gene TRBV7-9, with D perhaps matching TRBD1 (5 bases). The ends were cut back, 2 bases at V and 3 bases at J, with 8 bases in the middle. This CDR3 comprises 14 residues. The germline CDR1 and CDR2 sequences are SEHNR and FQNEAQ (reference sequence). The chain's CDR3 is CASSLSGINQPQHF. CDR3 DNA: TGTGCCAGCAGCTTATCAGGGATCAATCAGCCCCAGCATTTT.